This TCR beta chain was profiled in a study of blood T cell repertoires in COVID-19. The assay was immunoSEQ multiplex PCR, and TCRdb's table has in-frame clones only and misses some. The sample has more than 150,000 clones, 85% to 90% seen once; the top ten hold about 2.6%. CDR3 length: 17 residues. Germline V gene data show CDR1 as SGHVS and CDR2 as FNYEAQ. Trimming cost V 1 base and J 1 base; bases outside gene matches: 7. The sample was peripheral blood. This sequence was found in a middle-aged man with active or convalescent COVID-19. The chain recombines TRBV7-6 with TRBJ2-1; TRBD2 aligns across 7 bases. The CDR3 sequence: CASSLDGPSGSYNEQFF. DNA for the CDR3: TGTGCCAGCAGCTTAGATGGTCCTAGCGGTTCCTACAATGAGCAGTTCTTC.